Listed below are T cell receptor beta chains from one sample, sequenced in a study of T cells in localized non-small cell lung cancer. Sequenced by immunoSEQ multiplex PCR; TCRdb stores in-frame clones only, minus some. Of roughly 1,600 clones listed, 25% to 30% are singletons. The sample consisted of lung tumor tissue, taken before any cancer treatment. The source of these receptors is a female donor over 55 with stage II lung adenocarcinoma. Each CDR3 is given with its conserved first and last residue. A D gene is named only where the DNA matches it firmly. The size entry is marked missing in some rows and otherwise reads once, few, many or a size class.

D gene: TRBD1
clone size: medium-sized
J gene: TRBJ2-7
V gene: TRBV11-3
CDR3 protein: CASSARTGDFDEQYF
CDR3 DNA: TGTGCCAGCAGCGCCCGTACAGGGGATTTCGACGAGCAGTACTTC

D gene: -
clone size: large
J gene: TRBJ1-2
V gene: TRBV6-8
CDR3 protein: CASSLQGNYGYTF
CDR3 DNA: TGTGCCAGCAGTCTTCAGGGGAACTATGGCTACACCTTC

D gene: -
clone size: medium-sized
J gene: TRBJ2-1
V gene: TRBV9
CDR3 protein: CASSADPAPYNEQFF
CDR3 DNA: TGTGCCAGCAGCGCGGACCCCGCCCCCTACAATGAGCAGTTCTTC

D gene: TRBD1
clone size: medium-sized
J gene: TRBJ1-6
V gene: TRBV11-3
CDR3 protein: CASSLSLTGIIDSPLHF
CDR3 DNA: TGTGCCAGCAGCTTGTCGTTGACAGGGATTATTGATTCACCCCTCCACTTT

D gene: -
clone size: few
J gene: TRBJ1-1
V gene: TRBV6-1
CDR3 protein: CASSEEQSTFLTEAFF
CDR3 DNA: TGTGCCAGCAGTGAAGAACAATCGACCTTTCTCACTGAAGCTTTCTTT

D gene: -
clone size: -
J gene: TRBJ1-2
V gene: TRBV6-8
CDR3 protein: CASRPLRGGYYGYTF
CDR3 DNA: TGTGCCAGCAGACCCCTCCGTGGGGGCTACTATGGCTACACCTTC

D gene: -
clone size: once
J gene: TRBJ1-3
V gene: TRBV8-2
CDR3 protein: CASSSGVSGNTIYF
CDR3 DNA: TGTGCCAGCAGTTCGGGAGTCTCTGGAAACACCATATATTTT

D gene: TRBD2
clone size: few
J gene: TRBJ2-7
V gene: TRBV11-3
CDR3 protein: CASSFWSGGGSYEQYF
CDR3 DNA: TGTGCCAGCAGCTTTTGGTCAGGCGGGGGCTCCTACGAGCAGTACTTC

D gene: TRBD1
clone size: -
J gene: TRBJ1-1
V gene: TRBV15
CDR3 protein: CATSYQGGGNTEAFF
CDR3 DNA: TGTGCCACCAGTTACCAGGGGGGGGGCAACACTGAAGCTTTCTTT

D gene: TRBD1
clone size: -
J gene: TRBJ2-7
V gene: TRBV19
CDR3 protein: CASTDPGTGYEQYF
CDR3 DNA: TGTGCCAGTACTGACCCCGGGACAGGCTACGAGCAGTACTTC

D gene: -
clone size: -
J gene: TRBJ2-7
V gene: TRBV18
CDR3 protein: CASSPPGAGTYEQYF
CDR3 DNA: TGTGCCAGCTCACCGCCCGGGGCAGGAACCTACGAGCAGTACTTC

D gene: TRBD1
clone size: -
J gene: TRBJ2-7
V gene: TRBV28
CDR3 protein: CASRRTGGLYEQYF
CDR3 DNA: TGTGCCAGCAGGCGGACAGGGGGCTTATACGAGCAGTACTTC

D gene: -
clone size: medium-sized
J gene: TRBJ2-6
V gene: TRBV6-8
CDR3 protein: CASSSQTELFIGANVLTF
CDR3 DNA: TGTGCCAGCAGTTCCCAGACGGAGCTATTTATTGGGGCCAACGTCCTGACTTTC

D gene: -
clone size: medium-sized
J gene: TRBJ1-2
V gene: TRBV11-3
CDR3 protein: CASSFTGTRPGYTF
CDR3 DNA: TGTGCCAGCAGCTTCACCGGGACAAGGCCTGGCTACACCTTC

D gene: -
clone size: -
J gene: TRBJ1-1
V gene: TRBV15
CDR3 protein: CATSRDWAVRGSTEAFF
CDR3 DNA: TGTGCCACCAGCAGAGATTGGGCGGTACGGGGATCCACTGAAGCTTTCTTT

D gene: -
clone size: -
J gene: TRBJ1-6
V gene: TRBV6-8
CDR3 protein: CASSYEPVGSPLHF
CDR3 DNA: TGTGCCAGCAGTTACGAACCGGTGGGTTCACCCCTCCACTTT

D gene: TRBD1
clone size: -
J gene: TRBJ1-1
V gene: TRBV29-1
CDR3 protein: CSVEGGTAIEAFF
CDR3 DNA: TGCAGCGTTGAAGGGGGGACAGCGATTGAAGCTTTCTTT

D gene: -
clone size: -
J gene: TRBJ2-7
V gene: TRBV6-8
CDR3 protein: CASSYYRGGSYEQYF
CDR3 DNA: TGTGCCAGCAGTTACTACAGGGGAGGGTCATACGAGCAGTACTTC

D gene: TRBD2
clone size: few
J gene: TRBJ2-1
V gene: TRBV5-1
CDR3 protein: CASSLASGGLSYNEQFF
CDR3 DNA: TGCGCCAGCAGCTTGGCTAGCGGGGGCCTTTCCTACAATGAGCAGTTCTTC

D gene: TRBD1
clone size: few
J gene: TRBJ2-5
V gene: TRBV19
CDR3 protein: CASSRQGQETQYF
CDR3 DNA: TGTGCCAGTTCCCGACAGGGGCAAGAGACCCAGTACTTC

D gene: -
clone size: -
J gene: TRBJ1-3
V gene: TRBV15
CDR3 protein: CATSRDQGSGNTIYF
CDR3 DNA: TGTGCCACCAGCAGAGATCAGGGGTCTGGAAACACCATATATTTT

D gene: -
clone size: few
J gene: TRBJ1-2
V gene: TRBV1
CDR3 protein: CASSQGLRQIIYGYTF
CDR3 DNA: TGCGCCAGCAGCCAAGGGCTCCGCCAGATAATCTATGGCTACACCTTC

D gene: TRBD2
clone size: few
J gene: TRBJ2-5
V gene: TRBV30
CDR3 protein: CAWSVGLAGEETQYF
CDR3 DNA: TGTGCCTGGAGTGTAGGACTAGCGGGAGAAGAGACCCAGTACTTC

D gene: TRBD2
clone size: -
J gene: TRBJ2-1
V gene: TRBV6-8
CDR3 protein: CASRGLGSSYNEQFF
CDR3 DNA: TGTGCCAGCAGAGGACTAGGAAGCTCCTACAATGAGCAGTTCTTC

D gene: -
clone size: -
J gene: TRBJ1-1
V gene: TRBV28
CDR3 protein: CASRPHDRRVEAFF
CDR3 DNA: TGTGCCAGCAGGCCACATGACAGGCGAGTTGAAGCTTTCTTT

D gene: -
clone size: few
J gene: TRBJ2-1
V gene: TRBV6-7
CDR3 protein: CASNSPGHGHNEQFF
CDR3 DNA: TGTGCCAGCAATAGTCCGGGACACGGACACAATGAGCAGTTCTTC

D gene: TRBD1
clone size: -
J gene: TRBJ2-1
V gene: TRBV11-3
CDR3 protein: CASTQDRDGRNEQFF
CDR3 DNA: TGTGCCAGCACCCAAGACAGGGATGGACGCAATGAGCAGTTCTTC

D gene: -
clone size: few
J gene: TRBJ2-3
V gene: TRBV6-7
CDR3 protein: CAIEGLRTDTQYF
CDR3 DNA: TGTGCCATCGAGGGGCTTCGCACAGATACGCAGTATTTT

D gene: -
clone size: -
J gene: TRBJ1-5
V gene: TRBV30
CDR3 protein: CAWSVGAAQPQHF
CDR3 DNA: TGTGCCTGGAGTGTAGGGGCAGCTCAGCCCCAGCATTTT

D gene: -
clone size: few
J gene: TRBJ2-5
V gene: TRBV2
CDR3 protein: CASSEAGVGQETQYF
CDR3 DNA: TGTGCCAGCAGTGAAGCGGGAGTGGGACAAGAGACCCAGTACTTC

D gene: TRBD1
clone size: medium-sized
J gene: TRBJ1-1
V gene: TRBV11-3
CDR3 protein: CASSFDLLPGQGNEAFF
CDR3 DNA: TGTGCCAGCAGCTTTGATCTACTACCGGGACAGGGGAATGAAGCTTTCTTT

D gene: TRBD1
clone size: -
J gene: TRBJ1-4
V gene: TRBV11-3
CDR3 protein: CASSPAGGIWEKLFF
CDR3 DNA: TGTGCCAGCAGCCCCGCAGGGGGGATTTGGGAAAAACTGTTTTTT

D gene: TRBD1
clone size: -
J gene: TRBJ2-7
V gene: TRBV28
CDR3 protein: CASSLLGRGQYEQYF
CDR3 DNA: TGTGCCAGCAGTTTATTGGGCAGGGGGCAATACGAGCAGTACTTC

D gene: -
clone size: -
J gene: TRBJ1-5
V gene: TRBV19
CDR3 protein: CASSMGARQATYSNQPQHF
CDR3 DNA: TGTGCCAGTAGTATGGGGGCCAGACAGGCGACCTATAGCAATCAGCCCCAGCATTTT

D gene: -
clone size: few
J gene: TRBJ2-7
V gene: TRBV11-3
CDR3 protein: CASSLGAAGADEQYF
CDR3 DNA: TGTGCCAGCAGCTTAGGTGCAGCGGGCGCGGACGAGCAGTACTTC

D gene: TRBD2
clone size: few
J gene: TRBJ2-1
V gene: TRBV30
CDR3 protein: CAWSARLAGSFRSYNEQFF
CDR3 DNA: TGTGCCTGGAGTGCGCGACTAGCGGGGTCCTTTAGGTCCTACAATGAGCAGTTCTTC

D gene: -
clone size: few
J gene: TRBJ2-3
V gene: TRBV2
CDR3 protein: CASSSGFGTDTQYF
CDR3 DNA: TGTGCCAGCAGTTCAGGGTTCGGCACAGATACGCAGTATTTT

D gene: -
clone size: -
J gene: TRBJ2-1
V gene: TRBV12-1
CDR3 protein: CASSFEGQGPLYEQFF
CDR3 DNA: TGTGCCAGCAGCTTTGAGGGACAGGGTCCATTGTATGAGCAGTTCTTC

D gene: -
clone size: large
J gene: TRBJ2-7
V gene: TRBV9
CDR3 protein: CASSVGARGYEQYF
CDR3 DNA: TGTGCCAGCAGCGTAGGGGCGAGAGGCTACGAGCAGTACTTC

D gene: -
clone size: -
J gene: TRBJ1-2
V gene: TRBV6-7
CDR3 protein: CASYYGYGYTF
CDR3 DNA: TGTGCCAGTTACTACGGCTATGGCTACACCTTC

D gene: -
clone size: -
J gene: TRBJ2-5
V gene: TRBV11-3
CDR3 protein: CASSLVQQGETQYF
CDR3 DNA: TGTGCCAGCAGCTTAGTGCAACAGGGAGAGACCCAGTACTTC

D gene: -
clone size: -
J gene: TRBJ1-2
V gene: TRBV5-1
CDR3 protein: CASSLGTENYGYTF
CDR3 DNA: TGCGCCAGCAGCCTGGGGACGGAGAACTATGGCTACACCTTC

D gene: TRBD1
clone size: large
J gene: TRBJ2-2
V gene: TRBV9
CDR3 protein: CASSVRRDRENTGELFF
CDR3 DNA: TGTGCCAGCAGCGTAAGGAGGGACAGGGAGAACACCGGGGAGCTGTTTTTT

D gene: TRBD2
clone size: large
J gene: TRBJ2-5
V gene: TRBV11-3
CDR3 protein: CASSPRNSGDQETQYF
CDR3 DNA: TGTGCCAGCAGCCCGAGGAATAGCGGGGATCAAGAGACCCAGTACTTC

D gene: -
clone size: medium-sized
J gene: TRBJ1-1
V gene: TRBV6-8
CDR3 protein: CASSTGDNTEAFF
CDR3 DNA: TGTGCCTCTTCGACCGGGGATAACACTGAAGCTTTCTTT

D gene: -
clone size: -
J gene: TRBJ2-6
V gene: TRBV5-1
CDR3 protein: CASSLFGGNGANVLTF
CDR3 DNA: TGCGCCAGCAGCTTGTTTGGGGGCAATGGGGCCAACGTCCTGACTTTC

D gene: -
clone size: -
J gene: TRBJ1-1
V gene: TRBV30
CDR3 protein: CAWSPPGGTEAFF
CDR3 DNA: TGTGCCTGGAGTCCCCCCGGCGGCACTGAAGCTTTCTTT

D gene: -
clone size: few
J gene: TRBJ2-3
V gene: TRBV11-3
CDR3 protein: CASSPTREPTDTQYF
CDR3 DNA: TGTGCCAGCAGCCCAACTCGGGAGCCCACAGATACGCAGTATTTT

D gene: -
clone size: -
J gene: TRBJ2-2
V gene: TRBV11-3
CDR3 protein: CASSWRYSPNTGELFF
CDR3 DNA: TGTGCCAGCAGCTGGCGGTACAGCCCGAACACCGGGGAGCTGTTTTTT

D gene: -
clone size: -
J gene: TRBJ1-1
V gene: TRBV7-1
CDR3 protein: CASSLSRTTEAFF
CDR3 DNA: TGTGCCAGCAGCTTATCCAGAACCACTGAAGCTTTCTTT

D gene: -
clone size: -
J gene: TRBJ1-3
V gene: TRBV18
CDR3 protein: CASSPGDLNTIYF
CDR3 DNA: TGTGCCAGCTCACCAGGGGACCTAAACACCATATATTTT

D gene: TRBD1
clone size: -
J gene: TRBJ2-7
V gene: TRBV9
CDR3 protein: CASSPGGFYEQYF
CDR3 DNA: TGTGCCAGCAGTCCAGGGGGTTTCTACGAGCAGTACTTC

D gene: -
clone size: -
J gene: TRBJ2-1
V gene: TRBV28
CDR3 protein: CASSLDYVLGEQFF
CDR3 DNA: TGTGCCAGCAGTCTAGATTACGTATTAGGGGAGCAGTTCTTC

D gene: -
clone size: -
J gene: TRBJ2-3
V gene: TRBV18
CDR3 protein: CASSTSLTDTQYF
CDR3 DNA: TGTGCCAGCTCAACCAGTCTCACAGATACGCAGTATTTT

D gene: TRBD1
clone size: -
J gene: TRBJ2-3
V gene: TRBV25-1
CDR3 protein: CASRRDRGTGAQYF
CDR3 DNA: TGTGCCAGCAGACGGGACAGGGGCACAGGGGCGCAGTATTTT

D gene: -
clone size: few
J gene: TRBJ2-1
V gene: TRBV9
CDR3 protein: CASSAEGDAYNEQFF
CDR3 DNA: TGTGCCAGCAGCGCCGAGGGCGATGCCTACAATGAGCAGTTCTTC

D gene: TRBD2
clone size: -
J gene: TRBJ2-7
V gene: TRBV9
CDR3 protein: CASSSLSGGREQYF
CDR3 DNA: TGTGCCAGCAGCTCCTTGAGCGGGGGCCGCGAGCAGTACTTC